This T cell receptor beta chain was recorded in a study of cytomegalovirus exposure and HLA in healthy donors. Study outcomes and limitations: Most of the TCR beta V segments (in an earlier analysis) were productive either about 90% or about 30% of the time. Over 150 TCR beta chains were listed as cytomegalovirus-associated.

The PCR employed 60 Vbeta primers together with 13 Jbeta primers. The data were produced by immunoSEQ multiplex PCR, yet TCRdb's version contains in-frame clones alone and is incomplete. The sample has roughly 99,000 clones; roughly 80% are singletons. CDR3 length equals 12 residues. CDR1 and CDR2 from the germline V gene are SGHKS and YYEKEE (reference sequence). V lost 0 bases to trimming and J lost 8 bases, with 8 bases between them. There are a few counts of this clone. Its matching antigen is unknown. Source material: PBMCs. The chain links TRBV5-5 to TRBJ1-1; the D is unclear. The sequence came from a young man in good health and CMV-seronegative. The CDR3 DNA reads TGTGCCAGCAGCTTGGAGTTTCGGGAAGCTTTCTTT. Protein: CASSLEFREAFF.